The clone carrying this T cell receptor (beta chain) appeared many times. Its antigen remains unknown. The sample belongs to a study of T cells in Graves' hyperthyroidism and ophthalmopathy. Findings of the study overall: Using 13 V-J features, a model discriminated ophthalmopathy from stable hyperthyroidism. In blood, most of the thyroid clonotypes expanded above 0.001 were also present.

Amplification of TCR beta CDR3 regions was performed using RNA transcripts as template. The TCR CDR3 was amplified in a first-round RT-PCR using the HTBI primer set. In TCRdb, the multiplex PCR reads were re-called with MiXCR into one record per CDR3 protein. The profile shows roughly 800,000 distinct CDR3 sequences, roughly 40% of them singletons. Patients aged 18 to 65 had newly diagnosed hyperthyroidism that had lasted under 2 months. Each 10 ml fresh peripheral blood draw supplied the PBMCs. The germline V gene has CDR1 SGHTS and CDR2 YDEGEE. V was shortened by 0 bases and J by 1 base, with 11 bases between the two germline ends. CDR3 length: 16 amino acids.

The V gene is TRBV5-8, the J gene TRBJ1-5; D call uncertain. The receptor was derived from a man aged 18 to 30 with Graves' hyperthyroidism. Sequencing was done on a sample of blood. The chain's CDR3 is CASSLAPDGSNQPQHF. The CDR3 nucleotides are TGTGCCAGCAGCTTGGCACCGGACGGAAGCAATCAGCCCCAGCATTTT.